Included here is one TCR beta chain sequence, with context. Its antigen is currently unknown. This sample is part of a study of T-cell reconstitution after alpha-beta-depleted transplantation in children. General observations from the study: Newly produced T cells mostly provided counts and TCRbeta diversity after one year, as hyperexpanded clones declined. Several hundred rapidly expanded clones from non-depleted graft cells reportedly supplied alpha-beta T cells about two months post-transplant. Surviving thymic progenitors and recipient T cells were the source of high TCRbeta diversity at day 60 in some patients.

Unique molecular identifiers featured in how the TCRbeta library was prepared. Via MiXCR, TCRdb re-called the PCR reads, giving one row per CDR3 protein. The sample comprises about 260,000 distinct CDR3 sequences, 9.5% to 13% of which are singletons, and around 24% rests with the top ten. The junction had 12 bases not matched to a gene; V was cut back by 6 bases and J by 5 bases. The CDR3 totals 15 residues. Germline V gene sequence: CDR1 KGHSH, CDR2 LQKENI. The receptor's source is a male patient between 2 and 10 years old who had a stem cell transplant for chronic granulomatous disease, so the T cells may come from the graft donor. The chain carries TRBV18 and TRBJ2-5, with TRBD2 matching over 7 bases. The input for sequencing was peripheral blood, taken 180 days after TCRalphabeta/CD19-depleted stem cell transplant. The DNA for the CDR3 is TGTGCCAGCTCCCCTAGTGGCGGGGGAATGGAGACCCAGTACTTC. Translating it yields CASSPSGGGMETQYF.